This T cell receptor (beta chain) derives from a study of early T cells in non-severe SARS-CoV-2 infection. This clonotype has ten or more counts. Germline V CDR1 and CDR2: SGHRS, YFSETQ. The CDR3 spans 16 residues. Trimming at V came to 4 bases and at J to 4 bases, leaving 7 bases not matched to a gene. TCRdb used MiXCR to reprocess the 5' RACE reads, holding one entry per CDR3 protein. The top ten hold roughly 4.6% of the sample, which has tens of thousands of distinct CDR3 sequences, about an eighth seen once. The source is an adult who was a healthcare worker with PCR-confirmed SARS-CoV-2 infection or an uninfected control (not recorded which). Sequenced sample: whole blood. The V call is TRBV5-1, the J call TRBJ2-6, with 8 bases fitting TRBD1. The CDR3 DNA sequence: TGCGCCAGCAGCCCGGGACAGGTTACCGGGGCCAACGTCCTGACTTTC. Amino acids: CASSPGQVTGANVLTF.